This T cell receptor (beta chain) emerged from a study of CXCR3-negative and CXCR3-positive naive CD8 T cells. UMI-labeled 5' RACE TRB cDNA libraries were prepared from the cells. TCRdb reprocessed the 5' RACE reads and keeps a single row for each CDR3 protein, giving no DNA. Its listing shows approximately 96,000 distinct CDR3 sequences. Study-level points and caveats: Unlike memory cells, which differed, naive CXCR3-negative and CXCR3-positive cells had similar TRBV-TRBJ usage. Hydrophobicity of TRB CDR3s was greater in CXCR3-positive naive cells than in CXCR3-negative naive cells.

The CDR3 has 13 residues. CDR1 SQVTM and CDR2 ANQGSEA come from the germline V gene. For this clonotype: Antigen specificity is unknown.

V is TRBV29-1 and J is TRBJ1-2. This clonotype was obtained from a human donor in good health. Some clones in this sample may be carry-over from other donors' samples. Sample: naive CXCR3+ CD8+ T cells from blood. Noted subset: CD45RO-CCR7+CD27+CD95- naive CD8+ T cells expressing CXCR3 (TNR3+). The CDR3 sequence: CSVEDAEIYGYTF.